This T cell receptor (beta chain) comes out of a study of CD8+CD57+ T cells in acquired aplastic anemia. Study background: Sorted CD4+ and CD8+ cells yielded approximately 3.4 ug of DNA on average. For CD4+ cells, healthy donors had an average of approximately 10 million reads. Study-wide results and caveats: Patients and controls shared about 30 CD8+ CDR3 sequences. Any difference that existed in CD8+ Simpson's diversity between patients and controls was not significant.

Note on this clonotype: Its specificity is not known.

The use of genomic DNA as template underpinned the TCR beta VDJ and CDR3 profiling. Using its own MiXCR run on the reads, TCRdb lists one record per CDR3 protein. Of roughly 160,000 distinct CDR3 sequences in the sample, approximately 60% were seen once. Germline values: CDR1 MNHNS, CDR2 SASEGT. The CDR3 is 14 residues long. Trimming removed 2 bases at V and 14 bases at J, with 21 bases between. This TCR was sampled from a human donor in good health. Specimen: sorted CD4+, CD8+, or CD8+CD57+ T cells (not recorded which) from PBMCs. V gene TRBV6-1 combines with J gene TRBJ1-2; D ambiguous. The CDR3 DNA sequence: TGTGCCAGCAGTGAATTCGGCGGCACCACAAGTGGGACCTTC. Translation: CASSEFGGTTSGTF.